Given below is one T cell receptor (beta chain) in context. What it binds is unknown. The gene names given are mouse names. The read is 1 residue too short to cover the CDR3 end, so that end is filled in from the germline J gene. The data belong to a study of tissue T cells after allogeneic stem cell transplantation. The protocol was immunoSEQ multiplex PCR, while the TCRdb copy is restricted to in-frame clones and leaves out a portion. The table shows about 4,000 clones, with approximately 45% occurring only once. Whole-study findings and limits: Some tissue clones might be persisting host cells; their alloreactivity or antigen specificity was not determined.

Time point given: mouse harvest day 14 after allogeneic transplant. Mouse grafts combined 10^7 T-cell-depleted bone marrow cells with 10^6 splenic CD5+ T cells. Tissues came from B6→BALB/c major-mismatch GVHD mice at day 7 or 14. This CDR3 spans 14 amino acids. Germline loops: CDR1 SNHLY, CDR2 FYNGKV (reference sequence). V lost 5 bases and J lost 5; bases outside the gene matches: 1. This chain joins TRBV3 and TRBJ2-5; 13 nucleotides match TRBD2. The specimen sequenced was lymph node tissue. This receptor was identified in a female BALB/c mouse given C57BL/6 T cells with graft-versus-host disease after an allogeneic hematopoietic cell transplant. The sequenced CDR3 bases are TGTGCCAGCAGCCGGACTGGGGGGGCAGACACCCAGTAC. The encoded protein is CASSRTGGADTQY. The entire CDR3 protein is CASSRTGGADTQYF.